One sample yielded the 7 T cell receptor beta chains listed below, sequenced in a study of human T cells and chemical hapten exposure. Indicated time point: patch test 1, 2 weeks after DPC sensitization. Treatment: therapeutic diphenylcyclopropenone sensitization with weekly scalp DPC. Using its own MiXCR run on the RACE reads, TCRdb lists one record per CDR3 protein. This repertoire shows around 120,000 distinct CDR3 sequences, roughly 11% found once; its top ten account for around 3.6%. Material: whole blood, obtained in connection with sensitization to the hapten diphenylcyclopropenone (DPC). Every receptor here comes from a middle-aged woman with alopecia areata. Some clones in this sample may be carry-over from other donors' samples.

This clonotype was recorded many times. CDR3 loop: CASSYSSRGGTDTQYF. For the CDR3, the DNA is TGTGCCAGCAGTTACTCTTCGCGGGGAGGCACAGATACGCAGTATTTT. The chain has TRBV6-2 or TRBV6-3 and TRBJ2-3, with D maybe TRBD2 (6 bases). This CDR3 has 16 amino acids. Germline loops: CDR1 MNHEY, CDR2 SVGEGT. The V gene lost 0 bases and the J gene lost 1 base, with 11 bases spanning the gap.

The CDR3 bases are TGTGCCAGCACCAGAGGGACCCAAGGCTTTGGCTACACCTTC. Translating it yields CASTRGTQGFGYTF. The chain has TRBV12-3 or TRBV12-4 and TRBJ1-2, with a weak D call TRBD1 (5 bases). The germline V and J ends were trimmed by 7 bases and 7 bases, with 19 bases remaining between them. The CDR3 sequence is 14 residues long.

This clonotype was picked up many times. This chain links TRBV30 with TRBJ2-1, with D uncertain. This CDR3 comprises 16 residues. The germline V and J ends were trimmed by 3 bases and 0 bases, with 15 bases remaining between them. CDR1 is GTSNPN and CDR2 is SVGIG in the germline V gene (reference sequence). The CDR3 DNA follows: TGTGCCTGGAGGACGTTCAAGGGTTTCTCCTACAATGAGCAGTTCTTC. Translated, it gives CAWRTFKGFSYNEQFF. Full variable domain (remainder filled in from reference TRBV30 and TRBJ2-1): SQTIHQWPATLVQPVGSPLSLECTVEGTSNPNLYWYRQAAGRGLQLLFYSVGIGQISSEVPQNLSASRPQDRQFILSSKKLLLSDSGFYLCAWRTFKGFSYNEQFFGPGTRLTVL.

This clonotype was seen a handful of times. The chain combines TRBV18 with TRBJ1-2; tentatively, D is TRBD1 (6 bases). This CDR3 is 14 amino acids long. The V gene's germline CDR1 is KGHSH and CDR2 LQKENI. V lost 3 bases, J lost 3 bases, and 11 bases lay in between. CDR3 in amino acids: CASSPLDSHYGYTF. CDR3 coding DNA: TGTGCCAGCTCACCCCTGGACAGCCACTATGGCTACACCTTC.

This clonotype was recorded a few times. The chain uses TRBV20-1 and TRBJ2-1; 12 nucleotides match TRBD2. CDR3 length equals 16 residues. The trim removed 3 bases at V and 5 bases at J, leaving 8 bases unmatched. Germline lookup yields CDR1 DFQATT and CDR2 SNEGSKA (reference sequence). In DNA, the CDR3 is TGCAGTGCTAGGCTGGGACTAGCGGGCGTCCACAATGAGCAGTTCTTC. Translated: CSARLGLAGVHNEQFF.

The V and J genes are TRBV20-1 and TRBJ2-3; TRBD2 matches 11 bases. The junction had 3 bases not matched to a gene; V was cut back by 3 bases and J by 1 base. The CDR3 is 15 amino acids. CDR1 is DFQATT, CDR2 SNEGSKA, per germline (reference sequence). The chain's CDR3 is CSASVSGGGTDTQYF. In DNA form, the CDR3 reads TGCAGTGCTAGTGTTAGCGGGGGGGGCACAGATACGCAGTATTTT.

This clonotype appeared a few times. The V call is TRBV9, the J call TRBJ1-6; 7 bases match TRBD1. This CDR3 contains 15 residues. Germline V CDR1 and CDR2: SGDLS, YYNGEE. Trimming took 0 bases from V and 8 from J; bases not matched to a gene: 5. CDR3 amino acids: CASSVAVRGDSPLHF. In nucleotides, the CDR3 is TGTGCCAGCAGCGTAGCGGTCAGGGGGGATTCACCCCTCCACTTT.